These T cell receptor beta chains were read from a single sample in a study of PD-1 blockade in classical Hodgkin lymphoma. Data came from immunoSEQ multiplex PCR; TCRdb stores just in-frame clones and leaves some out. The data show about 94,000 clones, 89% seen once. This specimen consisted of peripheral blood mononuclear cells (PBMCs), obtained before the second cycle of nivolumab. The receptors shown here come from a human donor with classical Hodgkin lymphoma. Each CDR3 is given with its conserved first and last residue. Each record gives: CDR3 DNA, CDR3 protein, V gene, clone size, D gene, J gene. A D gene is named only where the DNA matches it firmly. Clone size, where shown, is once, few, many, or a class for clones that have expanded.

CDR3 DNA: TGCAGCAAAAGGACAGCGAACACCGGGGAGCTGTTTTTT
CDR3 protein: CSKRTANTGELFF
V gene: TRBV29-1
clone size: .
D gene: .
J gene: TRBJ2-2

CDR3 DNA: TGTGCCAGCAGTGAAACGAGGGGAGGGCAACCGGTCTACGAGCAGTACTTC
CDR3 protein: CASSETRGGQPVYEQYF
V gene: TRBV6-1
clone size: .
D gene: TRBD2
J gene: TRBJ2-7

CDR3 DNA: TGTGCCAGCAGTTTAACGAAGAACACTGAAGCTTTCTTT
CDR3 protein: CASSLTKNTEAFF
V gene: TRBV28
clone size: .
D gene: .
J gene: TRBJ1-1

CDR3 DNA: TGTGCCAGCAGATTAAGAAGGAACGCTGAAGCTTTCTTT
CDR3 protein: CASRLRRNAEAFF
V gene: TRBV7-2
clone size: .
D gene: .
J gene: TRBJ1-1

CDR3 DNA: TGTGCCAGCATACAGCCGAAGAAGCATTTT
CDR3 protein: CASIQPKKHF
V gene: TRBV19
clone size: .
D gene: .
J gene: TRBJ1-5

CDR3 DNA: TGTGCCAGCAGTCCTGGGGAGAGTCACACCGGGGAGCTGTTTTTT
CDR3 protein: CASSPGESHTGELFF
V gene: TRBV2
clone size: .
D gene: .
J gene: TRBJ2-2

CDR3 DNA: TGTGCCAGCAGTGAATCCTACAGGGGAGGCAAGTGGAACAATGAGCAGTTCTTC
CDR3 protein: CASSESYRGGKWNNEQFF
V gene: TRBV25-1
clone size: .
D gene: .
J gene: TRBJ2-1

CDR3 DNA: TGTGCCAGCAGTCAGTCCCGGGACAGGGTTTCACCCCTCCACTTT
CDR3 protein: CASSQSRDRVSPLHF
V gene: TRBV6-5
clone size: .
D gene: TRBD1
J gene: TRBJ1-6

CDR3 DNA: TGTGCCAGCAGTGAGGTGACAGCCATTGGGACCATATATTTT
CDR3 protein: CASSEVTAIGTIYF
V gene: TRBV2
clone size: .
D gene: .
J gene: TRBJ1-3

CDR3 DNA: TGCGCCAGCAGCCAAGCGAGCAGGGGAAGCCCCTACGAGCAGTACTTC
CDR3 protein: CASSQASRGSPYEQYF
V gene: TRBV4-1
clone size: once
D gene: .
J gene: TRBJ2-7

CDR3 DNA: TGTGCCAGCAGCCTCATAGGTGGACGACTGCCCTGGAACACTGAAGCTTTCTTT
CDR3 protein: CASSLIGGRLPWNTEAFF
V gene: TRBV7-2
clone size: .
D gene: .
J gene: TRBJ1-1

CDR3 DNA: TGTGCCAGCTCACGGGGACAGGGCGGCAATCAGCCCCAGCATTTT
CDR3 protein: CASSRGQGGNQPQHF
V gene: TRBV18
clone size: .
D gene: TRBD1
J gene: TRBJ1-5

CDR3 DNA: TGTGCCAGCAGTGTATCGGTAGGGTTGGGGGGCGAAGAGACCCAGTACTTC
CDR3 protein: CASSVSVGLGGEETQYF
V gene: TRBV2
clone size: .
D gene: .
J gene: TRBJ2-5

CDR3 DNA: TGTGCCAGCAGCTTGGCGGGGGCGGAGACCCAGTACTTC
CDR3 protein: CASSLAGAETQYF
V gene: TRBV5-4
clone size: once
D gene: .
J gene: TRBJ2-5

CDR3 DNA: TGTGCCAGCAGTGAGGGCCCAAACATTCAGTACTTC
CDR3 protein: CASSEGPNIQYF
V gene: TRBV25-1
clone size: .
D gene: .
J gene: TRBJ2-4

CDR3 DNA: TGTGCCATCAGTGGGGGCGTAGATAACTATGGCTACACCTTC
CDR3 protein: CAISGGVDNYGYTF
V gene: TRBV10-3
clone size: once
D gene: .
J gene: TRBJ1-2

CDR3 DNA: TGCGCCAGCAGCCGACGAGTGGCGGAAGAGACCCAGTACTTC
CDR3 protein: CASSRRVAEETQYF
V gene: TRBV4-1
clone size: .
D gene: .
J gene: TRBJ2-5

CDR3 DNA: TGTGCCAGCAGTCTGACAGGTAGGTCCGGGTACGAGCAGTACTTC
CDR3 protein: CASSLTGRSGYEQYF
V gene: TRBV6-5
clone size: .
D gene: .
J gene: TRBJ2-7

CDR3 DNA: TGTGCCAGCAGTTTATCTTGGGGGATTGAGAATTCACCCCTCCACTTT
CDR3 protein: CASSLSWGIENSPLHF
V gene: TRBV27
clone size: once
D gene: .
J gene: TRBJ1-6

CDR3 DNA: TGTGCCAGCAGCACAGGGAGCTCTGGGGCCAACGTCCTGACTTTC
CDR3 protein: CASSTGSSGANVLTF
V gene: TRBV5-6
clone size: few
D gene: .
J gene: TRBJ2-6

CDR3 DNA: TGTGCCAGCAGCGTCGGGAGAACTACTTACACCGGGGAGCTGTTTTTT
CDR3 protein: CASSVGRTTYTGELFF
V gene: TRBV9
clone size: .
D gene: .
J gene: TRBJ2-2

CDR3 DNA: TGTGCCAGCAGCGTCCAGTTCACAGATACGCAGTATTTT
CDR3 protein: CASSVQFTDTQYF
V gene: TRBV9
clone size: .
D gene: .
J gene: TRBJ2-3

CDR3 DNA: TGTGCCAGCAGCGCCGAGGCGGAGAGGCAAGAGACCCAGTACTTC
CDR3 protein: CASSAEAERQETQYF
V gene: TRBV7-6
clone size: .
D gene: .
J gene: TRBJ2-5

CDR3 DNA: TGTGCCAGCAGTTTGGGTTTCCAAGAGACCCAGTACTTC
CDR3 protein: CASSLGFQETQYF
V gene: TRBV28
clone size: .
D gene: .
J gene: TRBJ2-5

CDR3 DNA: TGTGCCAGTAGTAAGGGGACTAAGGCCTACGAGCAGTACTTC
CDR3 protein: CASSKGTKAYEQYF
V gene: TRBV19
clone size: .
D gene: TRBD2
J gene: TRBJ2-7

CDR3 DNA: TGCGCCAGCAGCTTGGAGGGACAGGGAAGGCCAGATACGCAGTATTTT
CDR3 protein: CASSLEGQGRPDTQYF
V gene: TRBV5-1
clone size: .
D gene: TRBD1
J gene: TRBJ2-3

CDR3 DNA: TGTGCCAGCAGCACGAACCGGGACTCAGCCTACGAGCAGTACTTC
CDR3 protein: CASSTNRDSAYEQYF
V gene: TRBV5-5
clone size: once
D gene: .
J gene: TRBJ2-7

CDR3 DNA: TGTGCCAGCAGCTTAGCGGGGGATTCCTACGAGCAGTACTTC
CDR3 protein: CASSLAGDSYEQYF
V gene: TRBV7-8
clone size: .
D gene: .
J gene: TRBJ2-7

CDR3 DNA: TGTGCCAGTAGTATCGTAGCGGCCACCGGGGAGCTGTTTTTT
CDR3 protein: CASSIVAATGELFF
V gene: TRBV19
clone size: .
D gene: .
J gene: TRBJ2-2

CDR3 DNA: TGCGCCAGCAGTGAGTCGATCGGCTACGAGGAGAGCACAGATACGCAGTATTTT
CDR3 protein: CASSESIGYEESTDTQYF
V gene: TRBV10-1
clone size: .
D gene: .
J gene: TRBJ2-3